Listed below are T cell receptor beta chains from one sample, sequenced in a study of early T cells in non-severe SARS-CoV-2 infection. One entry per CDR3 protein results from TCRdb running MiXCR on the 5' RACE reads. The table includes about 80,000 distinct CDR3 sequences, 9.5% to 15% detected once. The material was whole blood, obtained at baseline. These receptors originate from an adult who was a healthcare worker with PCR-confirmed SARS-CoV-2 infection or an uninfected control (not recorded which). The donor label of this sample is uncertain. Each CDR3 is given with its conserved first and last residue. A D gene is named only where the DNA matches it firmly. A row's size may be missing; if present it is once, few, many or a size class.

>TRBV12-3/TRBV12-4|TRBJ2-7|medium-sized|-
CASSLAGASYEQYF
TGTGCCAGCAGTTTAGCAGGGGCCTCCTACGAGCAGTACTTC
>TRBV6-1|TRBJ2-7|-|-
CASSEYPKSEQYF
TGTGCCAGCAGTGAGTACCCGAAAAGCGAGCAGTACTTC
>TRBV2|TRBJ2-3|many|TRBD1
CASLFPTGNTDTQYF
TGTGCCAGCCTTTTCCCGACAGGGAACACAGATACGCAGTATTTT
>TRBV10-3|TRBJ1-4|-|TRBD1
CAIASGTGDEKLFF
TGTGCCATAGCGTCCGGGACAGGGGATGAAAAACTGTTTTTT
>TRBV12-3/TRBV12-4|TRBJ2-3|many|TRBD2
CASSSSGGGTDTQYF
TGTGCCAGCAGTTCAAGCGGGGGAGGGACAGATACGCAGTATTTT
>TRBV7-8|TRBJ2-5|few|-
CASTLSLRVTETQYF
TGTGCCAGCACCCTTTCTCTTAGGGTCACGGAGACCCAGTACTTC
>TRBV7-3|TRBJ2-2|few|TRBD1
CASRGTGTTGELFF
TGTGCCAGCAGGGGGACAGGGACCACCGGGGAGCTGTTTTTT
>TRBV6-6|TRBJ1-2|few|-
CASSYSRVFYGYTF
TGTGCCAGCAGTTACTCGAGGGTTTTCTATGGCTACACCTTC
>TRBV10-2|TRBJ2-1|few|TRBD1
CASSIGGLYNEQFF
TGCGCCAGCAGCATAGGGGGCCTATACAATGAGCAGTTCTTC
>TRBV12-3/TRBV12-4|TRBJ1-1|-|TRBD1
CASSFQGGRTEAFF
TGTGCCAGCAGTTTCCAGGGGGGGCGCACTGAAGCTTTCTTT
>TRBV7-9|TRBJ2-7|-|-
CASMPPGPRYEQYF
TGTGCCAGCATGCCCCCGGGACCACGCTACGAGCAGTACTTC
>TRBV7-3|TRBJ2-3|-|-
CASSVRGLADVGIDTQYF
TGTGCCAGCAGCGTAAGGGGGCTAGCGGACGTTGGGATAGATACGCAGTATTTT
>TRBV7-2|TRBJ1-1|many|-
CASSSHRDTEAFF
TGTGCCAGCAGCTCGCACAGGGATACGGAAGCTTTCTTT
>TRBV6-4|TRBJ1-5|few|-
CASSGAVRRNNQPQHF
TGTGCCAGCAGTGGGGCGGTCCGGAGGAACAATCAGCCCCAGCATTTT
>TRBV7-2|TRBJ1-1|many|-
CASRFRTTAPTEAFF
TGTGCCAGCAGATTTCGGACGACAGCTCCGACTGAAGCTTTCTTT
>TRBV25-1|TRBJ2-3|few|-
CASSESRVSTDTQYF
TGTGCCAGCAGTGAATCCCGGGTCAGCACAGATACGCAGTATTTT
>TRBV20-1|TRBJ2-7|many|TRBD1
CSAIGQGRAYEQYF
TGCAGTGCTATCGGACAGGGACGCGCCTACGAGCAGTACTTC
>TRBV7-9|TRBJ2-1|few|TRBD2
CASRGGREDRNEQFF
TGTGCCAGCCGCGGGGGACGCGAAGATAGGAATGAGCAGTTCTTC
>TRBV5-8|TRBJ1-1|-|-
CVSSIYREYTEAFF
TGTGTCAGCAGCATCTACAGGGAGTACACTGAAGCTTTCTTT
>TRBV11-2|TRBJ2-7|few|-
CASSLAPKGRNDNAQYF
TGTGCCAGCAGCTTAGCCCCCAAGGGGAGGAATGATAATGCGCAGTACTTC
>TRBV4-3|TRBJ2-7|once|-
CASSQEWGTLEQYF
TGCGCCAGCAGCCAAGAATGGGGGACGCTCGAGCAGTACTTC
>TRBV6-2/TRBV6-3|TRBJ1-1|-|TRBD1
CASSGRQGNTEVFF
TGTGCCAGCAGTGGGCGACAGGGGAACACTGAAGTTTTCTTT
>TRBV20-1|TRBJ2-5|-|-
CSATGEETQYF
TGCAGTGCTACAGGAGAAGAGACCCAGTACTTC
>TRBV4-1|TRBJ1-1|-|-
CASSRPLQGYEAFF
TGCGCCAGCAGCCGTCCATTGCAGGGATATGAAGCTTTCTTT
>TRBV29-1|TRBJ1-2|-|TRBD1
CSVDTGGAGYTF
TGCAGCGTTGATACAGGGGGCGCAGGCTACACCTTC
>TRBV6-1|TRBJ1-2|-|TRBD1
CASSEARTGSGYTF
TGTGCCAGCAGTGAAGCGCGGACAGGGAGCGGCTACACCTTC